This entry is about one T cell receptor beta chain. The entry originates in a study of cytomegalovirus exposure and HLA in healthy donors. The CDR3 runs 12 residues. CDR1 is GTSNPN, CDR2 SVGIG, per germline (reference sequence). Trimming stripped 3 bases from V and 5 bases from J, with 8 bases between. The PCR ran on 60 Vbeta and 13 Jbeta primers. Sequencing was performed with immunoSEQ multiplex PCR; in TCRdb, only in-frame clones are kept and a portion is missing. The sample records roughly 150,000 clones, 76% being singletons. The chain carries TRBV30 and TRBJ1-5; D is undetermined. Sequencing was carried out using PBMCs. This receptor was identified in a man between 40 and 49 years old in good health and CMV-seronegative. The CDR3 spells CAWSRSDQPQHF. The DNA of the CDR3 is TGTGCCTGGAGCCGTTCCGATCAGCCCCAGCATTTT.